The 17 T cell receptor beta chains given below trace back to one sample, sequenced in a study of T cells in Graves' hyperthyroidism and ophthalmopathy. The source material, RNA transcripts, was used to amplify TCR beta CDR3 regions. Primed by the HTBI set, a first-round RT-PCR was run on the TCR CDR3. Each CDR3 protein is one row after TCRdb ran MiXCR on the multiplex PCR reads. There are about 410,000 distinct CDR3 sequences in the sample; roughly 15% occur only once, and less than 15% lies in the top ten. The specimen was blood. The receptor set was obtained from a man between 18 and 35 years old with Graves' ophthalmopathy.

This clonotype was seen many times. CDR3 nucleotides: TGTGCCATCAGCGATTGGGGCAGGGGTGACCAAGAGACCCAGTACTTC. It specifies CAISDWGRGDQETQYF. The chain couples TRBV10-3 to TRBJ2-5; possible D gene TRBD1, 6 bases. Germline V CDR1 and CDR2: ENHRY, SYGVKD. V gave up 6 bases and J gave up 0 bases, with 17 bases separating them. CDR3 length: 16 amino acids.

This clonotype was seen many times. CDR3 coding DNA: TGTGCCAGCAGTCACGGACAGGGGGAGGGTGAGCAGTTCTTC. Translated, it gives CASSHGQGEGEQFF. The gene calls are TRBV12-3 or TRBV12-4 and TRBJ2-1; 10 nucleotides align to TRBD1. The length of the CDR3 is 14 residues. V was pared by 5 bases and J by 9 bases, with 7 bases of the junction left unmatched.

The J gene is TRBJ2-3, the V gene TRBV13, with D possibly matching TRBD1 (6 bases). There are 12 residues in the CDR3. The germline V gene has CDR1 PRHDT and CDR2 FYEKMQ (reference sequence). V was clipped by 7 bases and J by 9 bases, with 14 bases between them. In DNA form, the CDR3 reads TGTGCCAGCACCACCTCGCAGGGGACGCAGTATTTT. Amino acids: CASTTSQGTQYF.

This chain links TRBV5-1 with TRBJ2-5; D is unclear. Germline values: CDR1 SGHRS, CDR2 YFSETQ. The CDR3 is made up of 13 amino acids. Trimming took 5 bases from V and 5 from J, leaving 13 bases between them. In nucleotides, the CDR3 is TGCGCCAGCAGGGAATCTGGGTGGGAGACCCAGTACTTC. It encodes CASRESGWETQYF.

The genes are TRBV10-2 and TRBJ2-1, with TRBD2 matching over 7 bases. This CDR3 comprises 13 residues. V was clipped by 2 bases and J by 9 bases; unmatched bases: 4. The germline CDR1 and CDR2 sequences are WSHSY and SAAADI. CDR3 in DNA: TGCGCCAGCAGTGAGGGGTCTAGCGGTGAGCAGTTCTTC. Encoded protein: CASSEGSSGEQFF.

Points on this clonotype: This may arise from a read error, as a much more abundant clone is one base away. It is likely a read error, because the conserved phenylalanine at the end of the CDR3 is missing. The chain is built from TRBV12-3 or TRBV12-4 and TRBJ2-7; 9 bases align to TRBD1. The ends lost 6 bases at V and 2 bases at J; junction bases unmatched: 8. There are 15 residues in the CDR3. The CDR3 DNA follows: TGTGCCAGCAGCCCCCCGGGACAGGGCACCTACGAGCAGTACCTC. Residues: CASSPPGQGTYEQYL.

The chain recombines TRBV12-3 or TRBV12-4 with TRBJ1-2; the D gene is possibly TRBD1 (5 bases). The V and J ends lost 5 bases and 4 bases respectively, with 11 bases between them. The CDR3 spans 13 residues. For the CDR3, the DNA is TGTGCCAGCAGTGCAGGGTGGGCCTATGGCTACACCTTC. This translates into CASSAGWAYGYTF.

The genes are TRBV2 and TRBJ2-7; 9 bases agree with TRBD1. The junction had 5 bases not matched to a gene; V was cut back by 6 bases and J by 2 bases. Germline V gives CDR1 SNHLY, CDR2 FYNNEI. CDR3 length equals 14 residues. The DNA for the CDR3 is TGTGCCAGCAGGCGGACAGGGGATCCCTACGAGCAGTACTTC. Its protein is CASRRTGDPYEQYF.

This clonotype came up many times. This rearrangement joins TRBV11-3 to TRBJ1-3; no reliable D call. Germline V gives CDR1 SGHNT, CDR2 YENEEA. Trimming shortened V by 2 bases and J by 5 bases, and 10 bases separated the two germline ends. The CDR3 consists of 14 residues. The CDR3 spells CASSLPSTRNTIYF. The CDR3 region has the DNA TGTGCCAGCAGCTTACCCTCGACAAGAAACACCATATATTTT.

The sample holds many counts of this clonotype. The gene calls are TRBV6-1 and TRBJ2-5; 7 bases are a match to TRBD2. Per the germline V gene, CDR1 is MNHNS and CDR2 is SASEGT. CDR3 length equals 14 residues. Trimming cost V 7 bases and J 5 bases; bases outside gene matches: 10. CDR3 sequence reads: CASMIRGRGETQYF. Written as DNA, the CDR3 is TGTGCCAGCATGATACGAGGGAGGGGCGAGACCCAGTACTTC.

This clonotype was seen more than once but under ten times. The chain carries TRBV6-1 and TRBJ1-6; D is undetermined. Germline loops: CDR1 MNHNS, CDR2 SASEGT. CDR3 length: 13 amino acids. V gave up 6 bases and J gave up 5 bases, with 8 bases separating them. The CDR3 nucleotides are TGTGCCAGCAGCTCCCGGAATAATTCACCCCTCCACTTT. Translated: CASSSRNNSPLHF.

With respect to this clonotype: One junction end does not reproduce the germline sequence, and a read error may be involved. The chain uses TRBV15 and TRBJ2-1; 14 bases are a match to TRBD2. Looked up from germline, CDR1 is LNHNV and CDR2 is YYDKDF (reference sequence). CDR3 length: 15 residues. In DNA, the CDR3 is TGTGCCACCAGCAGGGAGGGACTAGCGGGAGCTGAGCAGTCCTTC. Encoded protein: CATSREGLAGAEQSF.

This clonotype has just one count. The chain combines TRBV6-1 with TRBJ2-7; TRBD1 agrees at 12 bases. The trim removed 7 bases at V and 5 bases at J, leaving 12 bases unmatched. The length of the CDR3 is 16 residues. Germline V gene data show CDR1 as MNHNS and CDR2 as SASEGT. CDR3 in DNA: TGTGCCAGCACCTTGGGCGGCGGGACAGGGGGCCACGAGCAGTACTTC. This encodes CASTLGGGTGGHEQYF.

A word on this clonotype: Its ends do not fully match the called genes, so a read error is possible. The chain combines TRBV7-9 with TRBJ2-1; D is uncertain. CDR1 SEHNR and CDR2 FQNEAQ come from the germline V gene (reference sequence). This CDR3 spans 15 amino acids. The CDR3 DNA reads as TGTGCCAGCAGCTCCCTCCTGAGCTCCTACGATGAGCAGTTCTTC. This codes for CASSSLLSSYDEQFF.

The table lists this clonotype with many counts. This chain connects TRBV3-1 to TRBJ2-7; D is ambiguous. Between the trimmed V and J ends, which lost 0 bases and 9 bases, there was a span of 9 bases. CDR3 length: 12 residues. From germline, CDR1 is LGHDT and CDR2 YNNKEL (reference sequence). The CDR3 is CASSQDEVAQYF. The CDR3, as DNA: TGTGCCAGCAGCCAAGACGAAGTGGCGCAGTACTTC.

This clonotype was detected ten times or more. The chain joins TRBV7-3 to TRBJ2-5; D unresolved. This CDR3 has 15 residues. Per germline, CDR1 SGHTA and CDR2 FQGTGA. The V gene lost 6 bases and the J gene lost 4 bases, with 18 bases spanning the gap. CDR3 DNA: TGTGCCAGCAGTTTATCCCCTCCTCCGGGAGAGACCCAGTACTTC. Translation: CASSLSPPPGETQYF.

About this clonotype itself: A read error may be the cause here, since a much bigger clone is one base away. The rearrangement links TRBV24-1 to TRBJ2-5; D gene uncertain. The J call may be mistaken, given a closer DNA end match to TRBJ2-1. The germline CDR1 and CDR2 sequences are KGHDR and SFDVKD. The CDR3 covers 16 residues. The CDR3 sequence: CATSDWATPYQETQFF. The DNA for the CDR3 is TGTGCCACCAGTGATTGGGCCACACCGTACCAAGAGACCCAGTTCTTC.